These T cell receptor beta chains were read from a single sample in a study of blood T cell repertoires in COVID-19. Method: immunoSEQ multiplex PCR; TCRdb's copy keeps in-frame clones and lacks some. This sample has 60,000 or so clones, with 87% found just once. Sequencing used peripheral blood. The receptors were sampled from a human donor with acute or convalescent COVID-19. The donor label of this sample is uncertain. Both conserved end residues are part of each CDR3. A D gene is named only where the DNA matches it firmly. Size values are once, few and many counts, or a class for expanded clones, and some rows have none.

V gene	D gene	clone size	J gene	CDR3 DNA	CDR3 protein
TRBV3-1/TRBV3-2	TRBD1	.	TRBJ2-1	TGTGCCAGCAGCCAAGATGGACGACAGGGGGTCCATGAGCAGTTCTTC	CASSQDGRQGVHEQFF
TRBV18	TRBD1	.	TRBJ2-3	TGTGCCAGCTCACCACAGGGGGCAAGCACAGATACGCAGTATTTT	CASSPQGASTDTQYF
TRBV28	TRBD1	.	TRBJ2-5	TGTGCCAGCTTTGACAGGGAAGAGACCCAGTACTTC	CASFDREETQYF
TRBV18	TRBD1	.	TRBJ1-2	TGTGCCAGCTCACCACCGACAGGGGACGGCTACACCTTC	CASSPPTGDGYTF
TRBV19	.	.	TRBJ1-1	TGTGCCAGTAGTATCAGGACAGTCCAGAACACTGAAGCTTTCTTT	CASSIRTVQNTEAFF
TRBV5-4	TRBD1	.	TRBJ1-4	TGTGCCAGCAGCTCTCGGACAGGCCCAACTAATGAAAAACTGTTTTTT	CASSSRTGPTNEKLFF
TRBV29-1	.	few	TRBJ1-4	TGCAGCGTGGGACTAGCCGGTGAAAAACTGTTTTTT	CSVGLAGEKLFF
TRBV6-7	.	.	TRBJ1-4	TGTGCCACCCCACCCGACAGAGGCGAAAAACTGTTTTTT	CATPPDRGEKLFF
TRBV28	.	.	TRBJ1-2	TGTGCCAGCCTGGGGGCCGATAACTATGGCTACACCTTC	CASLGADNYGYTF
TRBV5-1	TRBD2	.	TRBJ2-3	TGCGCCAGCAGCTTGGCTAGCGGGGAAACAGATACGCAGTATTTT	CASSLASGETDTQYF
TRBV24-1	TRBD1	.	TRBJ2-1	TGTGCCACCAGTGAGGCCGGGACAGGCGCTTACAATGAGCAGTTCTTC	CATSEAGTGAYNEQFF
TRBV7-9	TRBD2	.	TRBJ2-7	TGTGCCAGCAGCTATAGCGGGAGCCAGTTTGAGCAGTACTTC	CASSYSGSQFEQYF
TRBV11-3	.	.	TRBJ2-1	TGTGCCAGCAGCGCTACAGGGAGCTCCTACAATGAGCAGTTCTTC	CASSATGSSYNEQFF
TRBV2	.	.	TRBJ2-6	TGTGCCAGCAGGGAGACAGATACTGGGGCCAACGTCCTGACTTTC	CASRETDTGANVLTF
TRBV19	.	.	TRBJ2-7	TGTGCCAGTAGTATAAACGGAGCCTACGAGCAGTACTTC	CASSINGAYEQYF
TRBV11-1	TRBD1	.	TRBJ1-4	TGTGCCAGCAGCTTGGAGGACAGGGGGTCTGAAAAACTGTTTTTT	CASSLEDRGSEKLFF
TRBV19	TRBD1	.	TRBJ2-1	TGTGCCAGTAGCCTCCGGGACAGGGACCTCAATGAGCAGTTCTTC	CASSLRDRDLNEQFF
TRBV7-2	TRBD2	.	TRBJ2-1	TGTGCCAGCAGCTTAGCTAGCGGGGGGGGGAATGAGCAGTTCTTC	CASSLASGGGNEQFF
TRBV27	TRBD1	.	TRBJ1-2	TGTGCCAGCAGTCTACTACAGGGGGCGCTGGGACATGGCTACACCTTC	CASSLLQGALGHGYTF
TRBV2	.	.	TRBJ2-5	TGTGCCAGCAGGCGGGACAGAGGAGAGACCCAGTACTTC	CASRRDRGETQYF
TRBV5-4	TRBD1	.	TRBJ1-5	TGTGCCAGCAGCTTCGGAGGGGGCCTCTCGAATCAGCCCCAGCATTTT	CASSFGGGLSNQPQHF
TRBV5-1	TRBD2	.	TRBJ2-7	TGCGCCAGCAGCTCTGGGACTAGCGGGATTTTCTTGGGCGAGCAGTACTTC	CASSSGTSGIFLGEQYF